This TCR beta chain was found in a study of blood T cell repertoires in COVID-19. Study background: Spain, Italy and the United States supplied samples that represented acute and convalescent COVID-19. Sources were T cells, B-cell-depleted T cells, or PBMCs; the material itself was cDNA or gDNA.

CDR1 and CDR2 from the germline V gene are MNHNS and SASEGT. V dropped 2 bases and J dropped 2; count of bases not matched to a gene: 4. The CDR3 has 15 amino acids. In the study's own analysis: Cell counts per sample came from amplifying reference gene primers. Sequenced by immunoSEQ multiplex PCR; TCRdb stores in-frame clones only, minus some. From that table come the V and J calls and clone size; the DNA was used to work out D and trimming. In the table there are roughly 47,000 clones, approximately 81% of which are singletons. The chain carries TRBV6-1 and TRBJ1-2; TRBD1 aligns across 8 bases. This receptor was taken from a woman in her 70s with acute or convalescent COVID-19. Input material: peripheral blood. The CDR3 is CASSELTGGNYGYTF. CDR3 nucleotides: TGTGCCAGCAGTGAACTCACAGGGGGAAACTATGGCTACACCTTC.